Sequencing of this TCR beta chain was carried out in a study of tumor and adjacent non-tumor tissue in lung cancer. Study-wide findings and caveats: Tumor TCR diversity, when higher, was linked to shorter survival. Normal lung showed higher cumulative top 100 clone frequency than tumor. Tumor tissue had significantly higher TCR diversity than normal lung.

CDR3 size: 16 residues. The germline V gene encodes CDR1 MNHNS and CDR2 SASEGT. Three rounds of nested PCR, following a modified ARM-PCR protocol, produced the TCRbeta library. From the multiplex PCR reads, TCRdb called clonotypes with MiXCR, one entry per CDR3 protein. The sample consists of about 200,000 distinct CDR3 sequences, roughly 70% of them appearing once. About this clonotype itself: Its specificity is not known. At one end, the junction sequence differs from germline, possibly due to a read error.

RNA was extracted from bulk tissue without any cell sorting. Between August and November 2014, newly diagnosed, chemotherapy-naive lung cancer patients underwent thoracic surgery in China. This TCR was sampled from a man aged 55 to 70 with non-small cell lung cancer. The chain carries TRBV6-1 and TRBJ1-6; possibly TRBD1 for D (6 bases). Material: lung tumor tissue. The CDR3 DNA is TGTGCCATCAGTGAAAGTGGCAGGGGTGATAATTCACCCCTTCACTTT. Its translation: CAISESGRGDNSPLHF.